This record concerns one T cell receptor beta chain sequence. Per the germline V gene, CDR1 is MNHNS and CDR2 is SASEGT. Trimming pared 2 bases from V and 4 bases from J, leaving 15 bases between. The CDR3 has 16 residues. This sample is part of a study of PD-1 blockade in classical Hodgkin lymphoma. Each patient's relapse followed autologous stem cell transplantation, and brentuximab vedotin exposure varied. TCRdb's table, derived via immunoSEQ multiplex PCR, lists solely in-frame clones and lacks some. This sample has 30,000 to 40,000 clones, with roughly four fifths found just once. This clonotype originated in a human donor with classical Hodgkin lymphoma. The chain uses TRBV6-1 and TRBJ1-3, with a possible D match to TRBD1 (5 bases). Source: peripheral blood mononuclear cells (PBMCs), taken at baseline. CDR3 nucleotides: TGTGCCAGCAGTGAAAAGACGGCAGGGTCCGGAAACACCATATATTTT. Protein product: CASSEKTAGSGNTIYF.